Below, 2 T cell receptor beta chains from the same sample are listed, as sequenced in a study of CD8 T cells in ankylosing spondylitis. Using its own MiXCR run on the 5' RACE reads, TCRdb lists one record per CDR3 protein. The data show some 63,000 distinct CDR3 sequences, 6.2% seen once. The sequenced sample was synovial fluid, either unsorted or a sorted T cell fraction (not recorded which). The receptors come from a male donor with ankylosing spondylitis.

In its sample, this clonotype was seen a few times. A much larger clone sits a single nucleotide away, making a read error possible. V is TRBV12-3 or TRBV12-4 and J is TRBJ2-7, with TRBD2 matching over 11 bases. The CDR3 runs 15 residues. V lost 10 bases to trimming and J lost 0 bases; unmatched junction nucleotides: 8. In DNA, the CDR3 is TGTGCCAACAGCTTCACTAGCGGGAGCTCCTACGAGCAGTACTTC. This sequence encodes CANSFTSGSSYEQYF.

This clonotype came up a few times. V is TRBV2 and J is TRBJ2-4; TRBD2 matches at 10 bases. There are 18 residues in the CDR3. Germline assignment: CDR1 SNHLY and CDR2 FYNNEI. V was clipped by 7 bases and J by 3 bases; unmatched bases: 15. Here the CDR3 reads CASKGPSGRGSGKNIQYF. The CDR3 DNA is TGTGCCAGCAAGGGGCCTAGCGGGAGAGGGTCTGGCAAAAACATTCAGTACTTC.